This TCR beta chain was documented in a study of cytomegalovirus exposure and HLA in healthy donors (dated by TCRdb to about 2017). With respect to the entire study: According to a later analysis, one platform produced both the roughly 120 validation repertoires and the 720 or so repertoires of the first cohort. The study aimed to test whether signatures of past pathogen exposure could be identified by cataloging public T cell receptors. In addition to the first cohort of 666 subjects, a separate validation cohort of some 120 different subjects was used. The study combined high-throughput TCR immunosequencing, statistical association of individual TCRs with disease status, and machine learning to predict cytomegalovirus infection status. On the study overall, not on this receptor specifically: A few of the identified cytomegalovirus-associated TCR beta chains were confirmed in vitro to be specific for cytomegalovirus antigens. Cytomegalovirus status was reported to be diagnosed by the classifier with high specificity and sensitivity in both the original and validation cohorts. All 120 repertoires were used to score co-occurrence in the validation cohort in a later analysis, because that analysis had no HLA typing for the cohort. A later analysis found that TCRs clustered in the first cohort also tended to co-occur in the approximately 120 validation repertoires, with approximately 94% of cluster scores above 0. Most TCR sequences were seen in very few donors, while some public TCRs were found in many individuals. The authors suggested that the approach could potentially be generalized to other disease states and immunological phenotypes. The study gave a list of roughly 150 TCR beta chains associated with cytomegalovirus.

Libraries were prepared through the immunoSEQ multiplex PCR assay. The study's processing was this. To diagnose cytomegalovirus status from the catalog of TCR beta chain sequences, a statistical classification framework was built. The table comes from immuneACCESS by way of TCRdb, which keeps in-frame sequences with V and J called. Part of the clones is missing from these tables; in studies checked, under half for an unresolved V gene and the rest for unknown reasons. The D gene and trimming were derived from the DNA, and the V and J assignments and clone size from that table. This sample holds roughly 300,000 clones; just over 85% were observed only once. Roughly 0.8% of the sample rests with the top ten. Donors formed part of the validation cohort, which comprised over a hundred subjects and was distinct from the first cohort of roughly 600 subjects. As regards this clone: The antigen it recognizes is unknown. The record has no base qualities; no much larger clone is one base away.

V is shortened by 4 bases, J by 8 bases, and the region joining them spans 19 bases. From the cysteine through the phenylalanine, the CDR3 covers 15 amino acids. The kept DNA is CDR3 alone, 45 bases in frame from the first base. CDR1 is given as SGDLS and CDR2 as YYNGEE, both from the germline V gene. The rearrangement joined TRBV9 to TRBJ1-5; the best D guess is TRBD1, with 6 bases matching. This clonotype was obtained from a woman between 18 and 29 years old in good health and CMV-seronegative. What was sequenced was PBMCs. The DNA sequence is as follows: TGTGCCAGCAGCACACAGGGCTACCTTGGGGAGCCCCAGCATTTT. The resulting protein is CASSTQGYLGEPQHF. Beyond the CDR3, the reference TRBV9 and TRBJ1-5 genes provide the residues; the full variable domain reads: DSGVTQTPKHLITATGQRVTLRCSPRSGDLSVYWYQQSLDQGLQFLIQYYNGEERAKGNILERFSAQQFPDLHSELNLSSLELGDSALYFCASSTQGYLGEPQHFGDGTRLSIL.